The clone carrying this TCR beta chain appeared once. This entry belongs to a study of T cell responses to AZD1222 COVID-19 vaccine. Profiled with immunoSEQ multiplex PCR; TCRdb holds only in-frame clones, not every one. Of about 100,000 clones detected, about 90% appear once; the ten largest clones hold roughly 10%. This CDR3 comprises 13 residues. V dropped 0 bases and J dropped 6 bases, with 9 bases sitting between them. In germline, CDR1 is KGHSH, CDR2 LQKENI. Sequencing was performed on peripheral blood, taken 28 days after the second AZD1222 dose. This TCR was sampled from an adult who received the AZD1222 COVID-19 vaccine. V is TRBV18 and J is TRBJ2-7, with D maybe TRBD1 (6 bases). DNA for the CDR3: TGTGCCAGCTCACCACCGGACAGTGGCGAGCAGTACTTC. As protein: CASSPPDSGEQYF.